The rows below give T cell receptor beta chains drawn from one sample of a study of Tregs in tolerant kidney transplant recipients. TCRdb keeps only in-frame clones here, not all; method: immunoSEQ multiplex PCR. Of around 61,000 clones listed, over 75% are singletons. The sample was CD4+ T cells from blood (PBMCs), taken 6 months after the transplant. The receptors shown here come from a human patient who received a combined kidney and bone marrow transplant. Some of these T cells may belong to the graft donor. CDR3s include the opening cysteine and the closing phenylalanine or tryptophan. The order of the fields is CDR3 protein, J gene, V gene.

CATSTRDRGRETQYF TRBJ2-5 TRBV15
CASSYNRAYEQYF TRBJ2-7 TRBV6-5
CASSLSRGLQKRGSYEQYF TRBJ2-7 TRBV11-3
CASSQVGREIAGLFQQFF TRBJ2-1 TRBV4-2
CSGGPNTEAFF TRBJ1-1 TRBV20-1
CASGLAGTGELFF TRBJ2-2 TRBV2
CASKSRWGGVYSNQPQHF TRBJ1-5 TRBV19
CASSAHAGRNGGELFF TRBJ2-2 TRBV7-3
CASSGGTGGETQYF TRBJ2-5 TRBV19
CASRLRGGMGANVLTF TRBJ2-6 TRBV27
CASSLDGSTGNTDTQYF TRBJ2-3 TRBV5-1
CASGKLGKAVYF TRBJ2-7 TRBV6-5
CASSRTQGVEIYGYTF TRBJ1-2 TRBV5-1
CASSSGQGGTYEQYF TRBJ2-7 TRBV28
CASSLTAGRRDEQFF TRBJ2-1 TRBV11-2
CASSFGVGELFF TRBJ2-2 TRBV5-1
CASSIYQGAVGNTIYF TRBJ1-3 TRBV19
CASGLSGGAYEQYF TRBJ2-7 TRBV12-5
CATTSGSTDTQYF TRBJ2-3 TRBV6-5
CASSLFGGITDTQYF TRBJ2-3 TRBV5-6
CASSPTRNTEAFF TRBJ1-1 TRBV6-1
CASSNRNTGELFF TRBJ2-2 TRBV4-3
CASRDSGRGYNEQFF TRBJ2-1 TRBV7-2
CASSPPGLALNTQYF TRBJ2-3 TRBV18
CASSQRVGGLVGEEKLFF TRBJ1-4 TRBV7-6
CASSLGGVGTGELFF TRBJ2-2 TRBV11-3